Below, one T cell receptor beta chain is given with its context. This entry comes from a study of cytomegalovirus exposure and HLA in healthy donors. Measured with immunoSEQ multiplex PCR; TCRdb has only the in-frame clones, and not every one. The sample shows some 250,000 clones, 90% of them seen only once. This CDR3 is 14 amino acids long. Trimming took off 2 bases at V and 6 bases at J, with 11 bases between the two ends. Germline V gives CDR1 SGHTA, CDR2 FQGNSA. This TCR was sampled from a woman under 30 in good health and CMV-seronegative. Sample: PBMCs. V and J are TRBV7-2 and TRBJ1-5; TRBD1 is a possible D gene (5 bases). CDR3 region: CASSLIQGGQPQHF. CDR3 DNA sequence: TGTGCCAGCAGCTTAATCCAGGGTGGTCAGCCCCAGCATTTT.